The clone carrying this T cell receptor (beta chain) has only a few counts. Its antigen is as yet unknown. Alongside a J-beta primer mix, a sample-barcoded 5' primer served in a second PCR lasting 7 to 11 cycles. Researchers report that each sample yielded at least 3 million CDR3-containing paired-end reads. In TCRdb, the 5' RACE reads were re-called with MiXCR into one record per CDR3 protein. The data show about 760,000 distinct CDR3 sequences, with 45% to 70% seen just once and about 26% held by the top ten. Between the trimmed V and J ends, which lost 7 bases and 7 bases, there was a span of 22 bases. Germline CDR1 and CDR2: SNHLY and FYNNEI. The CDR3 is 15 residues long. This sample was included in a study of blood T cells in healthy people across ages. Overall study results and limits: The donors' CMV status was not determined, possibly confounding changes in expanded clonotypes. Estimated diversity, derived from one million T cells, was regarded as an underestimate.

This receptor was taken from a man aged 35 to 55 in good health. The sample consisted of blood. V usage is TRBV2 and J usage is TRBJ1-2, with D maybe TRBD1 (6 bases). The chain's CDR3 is CASKNVDPTGGGYTF. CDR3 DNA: TGTGCCAGCAAGAATGTTGACCCGACAGGCGGTGGCTACACCTTC.